The rows below give T cell receptor beta chains drawn from one sample of a study of OX40 agonist ivuxolimab in advanced cancers. Here immunoSEQ multiplex PCR was the method, and the copy in TCRdb shows in-frame clones only, minus some. The repertoire holds 70,000 to 80,000 clones, with 75% to 90% as singletons. The sequencing used CD4+ or CD8+ T cells sorted from blood, collected in a trial of the OX40 agonist ivuxolimab. These receptors were taken from an adult with an advanced solid tumor such as melanoma, head and neck, liver or kidney cancer. CDR3s include the opening cysteine and the closing phenylalanine or tryptophan. Each record gives: clone size, V gene, CDR3 protein. Size is omitted from some rows. Given values are once, few, many or a class for expanded clones.

-	TRBV7-6	CASSLASGHTEAFF
-	TRBV11-3	CASSLGPMNTEAFF
-	TRBV29-1	CSVREGTTYEQYF
-	TRBV7-2	CASSSGQGRYEQYF
-	TRBV5-8	CASTKTDGRANTEAFF
-	TRBV7-9	CASSLAGRGTYEQYF
-	TRBV29-1	CSAGDVGQETQYF
-	TRBV6-1	CASSDVTSGYNEQFF
-	TRBV30	CAWSPGPRFTEAFF
-	TRBV27	CASSLRSTGGNSPLHF
-	TRBV4-1	CASSGDRWSGRAYNEQFF
few	TRBV7-2	CASSPSGSMYEQYF
-	TRBV25-1	CASSESDFGNEQFF
-	TRBV9	CASSVLASGSTDTQYF
-	TRBV7-8	CASSRQFYEQYF
-	TRBV7-2	CAAGRDTEAFF
-	TRBV18	CASSPISADEQYF
-	TRBV7-9	CASSPRRTGGTYNEQFF
-	TRBV19	CASSIDGQAYEQYF
-	TRBV27	CASSENRGLGYTF
once	TRBV7-6	CASSEQGFPNTGELFF
-	TRBV4-3	CASSQDFASGSAYEQYF
-	TRBV6-1	CASSDLAPINEQYF
-	TRBV7-9	CASSPKPGRRTDTQYF
-	TRBV9	CASSVDPGSNQPQHF
-	TRBV27	CASRDTGGGEKLFF
-	TRBV19	CASSGTGGVGEKLFF
-	TRBV30	CACGTSGVSTDTQYF
-	TRBV7-2	CASSPGPTGGLDTQYF
-	TRBV6-1	CASSEVGGGLNQPQHF
-	TRBV5-1	CASSFYYGAETQYF
-	TRBV11-3	CASSPRGGNYGYTF
-	TRBV30	CAWTGTSGRGTQYF
once	TRBV27	CASSRTAVLTDTQYF
-	TRBV7-9	CASSLGAARGAHGYTF
once	TRBV19	CASSPRLAGGPFEQYF
-	TRBV14	CASSQSRQYTDTQYF
-	TRBV6-5	CASSYQDQHSYEQYF
-	TRBV10-3	CAISVGGGAETQYF
-	TRBV27	CASSLYVGEGPENIQYF